This T cell receptor (beta chain) appears in the sequencing data of a study of T-cell reconstitution after alpha-beta-depleted transplantation in children. In germline, CDR1 is SGHAT, CDR2 FQNNGV. The CDR3 spans 19 residues. V shed 1 base, J shed 1 base, and the junction held 9 bases outside the gene matches. Unique molecular identifiers were used in preparing the TCRbeta library. One entry per CDR3 protein, called by TCRdb with MiXCR from the PCR reads. The repertoire holds 500,000 to 600,000 distinct CDR3 sequences, with 20% to 30% as singletons. This clonotype has just a few counts. V usage is TRBV11-2 and J usage is TRBJ2-1; 11 bases align to TRBD2. This receptor was taken from a boy less than two years old with Wiskott-Aldrich syndrome, due to receive a stem cell transplant. The sequenced sample was PBMCs, obtained before TCRalphabeta/CD19-depleted stem cell transplant. CDR3 sequence reads: CASSLGVSGRAWSYNEQFF. The CDR3 region has the DNA TGTGCCAGCAGCTTAGGTGTTAGCGGGAGGGCATGGTCCTACAATGAGCAGTTCTTC.